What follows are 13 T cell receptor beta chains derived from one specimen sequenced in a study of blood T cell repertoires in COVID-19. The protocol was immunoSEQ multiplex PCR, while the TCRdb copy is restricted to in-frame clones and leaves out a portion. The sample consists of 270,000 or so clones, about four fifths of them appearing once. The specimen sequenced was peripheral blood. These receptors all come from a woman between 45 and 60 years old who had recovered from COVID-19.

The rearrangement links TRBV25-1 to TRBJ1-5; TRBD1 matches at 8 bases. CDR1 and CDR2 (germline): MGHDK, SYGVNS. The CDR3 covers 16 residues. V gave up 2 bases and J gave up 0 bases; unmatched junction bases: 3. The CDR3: CASSEGTGLSNQPQHF. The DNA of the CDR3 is TGTGCCAGCAGTGAAGGGACAGGACTTAGCAATCAGCCCCAGCATTTT.

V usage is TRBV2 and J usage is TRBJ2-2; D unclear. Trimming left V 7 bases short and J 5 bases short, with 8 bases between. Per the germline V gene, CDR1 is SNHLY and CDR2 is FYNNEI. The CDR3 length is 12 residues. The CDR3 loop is CASTVGTGELFF. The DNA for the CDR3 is TGTGCCAGCACCGTCGGGACCGGGGAGCTGTTTTTT.

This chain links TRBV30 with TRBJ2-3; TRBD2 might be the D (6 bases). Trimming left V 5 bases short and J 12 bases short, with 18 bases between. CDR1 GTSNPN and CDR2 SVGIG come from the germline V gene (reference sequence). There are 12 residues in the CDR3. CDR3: CAWSHPGTHQYF. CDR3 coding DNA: TGTGCCTGGTCTCACCCCGGGACTCATCAGTATTTT. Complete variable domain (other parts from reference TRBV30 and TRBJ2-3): SQTIHQWPATLVQPVGSPLSLECTVEGTSNPNLYWYRQAAGRGLQLLFYSVGIGQISSEVPQNLSASRPQDRQFILSSKKLLLSDSGFYLCAWSHPGTHQYFGPGTRLTVL.

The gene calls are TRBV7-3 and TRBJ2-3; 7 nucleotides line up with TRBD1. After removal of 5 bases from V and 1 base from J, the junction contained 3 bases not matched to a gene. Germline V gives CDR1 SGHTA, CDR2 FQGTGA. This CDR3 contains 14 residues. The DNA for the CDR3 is TGTGCCAGCAGCCGAGGGACAGGCACAGATACGCAGTATTTT. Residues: CASSRGTGTDTQYF.

The CDR3 bases are TGTGCCAGCAGCCGACAGGGCTCAGATACGCAGTATTTT. Its protein product is CASSRQGSDTQYF. The chain joins TRBV7-7 to TRBJ2-3; 7 bases line up with TRBD1. V dropped 5 bases and J dropped 4; count of bases not matched to a gene: 3. In germline, CDR1 is SSHAT, CDR2 FNYEAQ (reference sequence). This CDR3 comprises 13 residues.

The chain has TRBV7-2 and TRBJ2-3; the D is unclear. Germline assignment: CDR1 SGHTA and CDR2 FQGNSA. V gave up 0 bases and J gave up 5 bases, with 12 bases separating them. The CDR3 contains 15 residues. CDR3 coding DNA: TGTGCCAGCAGCTTAGCCGGTTCACGAGTAGATACGCAGTATTTT. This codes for CASSLAGSRVDTQYF.

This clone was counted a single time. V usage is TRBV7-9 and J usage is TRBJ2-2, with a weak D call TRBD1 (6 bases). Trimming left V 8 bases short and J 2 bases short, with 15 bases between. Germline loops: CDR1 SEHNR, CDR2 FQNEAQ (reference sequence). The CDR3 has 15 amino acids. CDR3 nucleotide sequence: TGTGCCAGCCAGTCTGGGACACTCAACACCGGGGAGCTGTTTTTT. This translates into CASQSGTLNTGELFF.

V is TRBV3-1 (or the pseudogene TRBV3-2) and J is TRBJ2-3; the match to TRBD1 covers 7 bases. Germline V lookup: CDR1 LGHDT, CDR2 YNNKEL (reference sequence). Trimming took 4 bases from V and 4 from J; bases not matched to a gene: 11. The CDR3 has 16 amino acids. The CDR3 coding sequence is TGTGCCAGCAGCCCCCCGTACAAGGGGGCCTCAGATACGCAGTATTTT. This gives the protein CASSPPYKGASDTQYF.

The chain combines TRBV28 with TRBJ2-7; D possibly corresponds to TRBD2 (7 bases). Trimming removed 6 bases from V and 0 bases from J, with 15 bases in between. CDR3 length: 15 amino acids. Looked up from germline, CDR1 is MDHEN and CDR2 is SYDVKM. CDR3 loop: CASSSGGANSYEQYF. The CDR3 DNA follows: TGTGCCAGCAGCTCGGGGGGCGCGAACTCCTACGAGCAGTACTTC.

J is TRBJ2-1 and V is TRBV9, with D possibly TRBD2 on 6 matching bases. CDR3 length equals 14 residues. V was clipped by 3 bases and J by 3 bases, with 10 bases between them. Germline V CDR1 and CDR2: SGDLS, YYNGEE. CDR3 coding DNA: TGTGCCAGCAGCGGAGGGGACTTCTACAATGAGCAGTTCTTC. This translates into CASSGGDFYNEQFF.

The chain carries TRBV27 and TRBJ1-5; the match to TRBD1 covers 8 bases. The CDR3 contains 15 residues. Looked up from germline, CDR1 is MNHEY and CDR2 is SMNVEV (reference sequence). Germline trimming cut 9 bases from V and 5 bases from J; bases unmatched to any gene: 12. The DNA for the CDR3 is TGTGCCAGATTACCCCGGGACAGGCCGGATCAGCCCCAGCATTTT. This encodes CARLPRDRPDQPQHF.

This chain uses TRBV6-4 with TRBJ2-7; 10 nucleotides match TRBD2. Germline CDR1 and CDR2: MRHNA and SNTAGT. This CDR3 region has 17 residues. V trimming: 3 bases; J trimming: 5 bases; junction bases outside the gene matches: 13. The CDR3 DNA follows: TGTGCCAGCAGTGATGGGATAGCGGGGGGCCCCCGGGACGAGCAGTACTTC. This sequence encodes CASSDGIAGGPRDEQYF.

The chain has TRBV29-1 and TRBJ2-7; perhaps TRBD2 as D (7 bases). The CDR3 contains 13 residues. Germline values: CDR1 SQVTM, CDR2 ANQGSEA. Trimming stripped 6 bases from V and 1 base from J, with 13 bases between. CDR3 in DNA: TGCAGCGTCCGAGGGGGGGAGTCCTACGAGCAGTACTTC. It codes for CSVRGGESYEQYF.